These 20 T cell receptor beta chains were sequenced from one sample in a study of spatial heterogeneity in lung cancer. TCRdb called the 5' RACE reads again in MiXCR, with one record for every CDR3 protein. The sample shows about 87,000 distinct CDR3 sequences, just under 20% of them seen only once. Regarding time point: blood at routine non-recurrence follow-up after resection. The sequencing here drew on PBMCs, taken at follow-up. The receptor set was obtained from a male donor with early-stage non-small cell lung cancer.

This clonotype occurred a few times. J is TRBJ1-4 and V is TRBV7-9; D is unresolved. The CDR3 totals 15 residues. Trimming took 1 base from V and 7 from J, leaving 13 bases between them. Germline CDR1 SEHNR, CDR2 FQNEAQ (reference sequence). In nucleotides, the CDR3 is TGTGCCAGCAGCTTAGTTGTGGGGTCGATTGAAAAACTGTTTTTT. It is translated as CASSLVVGSIEKLFF. The variable domain in full, with the rest retrieved from reference TRBV7-9 and TRBJ1-4, is DTGVSQNPRHKITKRGQNVTFRCDPISEHNRLYWYRQTLGQGPEFLTYFQNEAQLEKSRLLSDRFSAERPKGSFSTLEIQRTEQGDSAMYLCASSLVVGSIEKLFFGSGTQLSVL.

The rearrangement links TRBV7-8 to TRBJ2-2; TRBD1 aligns across 9 bases. CDR1 and CDR2 (germline): SGHVS, FQNEAQ. CDR3 length equals 16 residues. V lost 1 base, J lost 6 bases, and 6 bases stayed unmatched. This CDR3 is CASSLVGTGRSGELFF. The CDR3 DNA is TGTGCCAGCAGCTTAGTAGGGACAGGGCGATCCGGGGAGCTGTTTTTT.

This clonotype was seen ten or more times. The chain uses TRBV6-5 and TRBJ2-3; D is perhaps TRBD2 (6 bases). The germline gives CDR1 MNHEY, CDR2 SVGAGI. This CDR3 region has 15 residues. Trimming took 2 bases from V and 2 from J, leaving 11 bases between them. CDR3 sequence reads: CASSYLSGATDTQYF. CDR3 sequence (DNA): TGTGCCAGCAGTTACCTTAGCGGAGCCACAGATACGCAGTATTTT.

V gene TRBV19 combines with J gene TRBJ2-1, with TRBD2 identical over 12 bases. The V gene end was trimmed by 10 bases and the J gene end by 8 bases; junction bases not matched to a gene: 12. The CDR3 length is 15 residues. CDR1 LNHDA and CDR2 SQIVND come from the germline V gene (reference sequence). CDR3: CATKTSGRGLDEQFF. Written as DNA, the CDR3 is TGTGCCACCAAGACTAGCGGGAGAGGTTTAGATGAGCAGTTCTTC.

This clonotype came up a few times. Lacking the conserved final phenylalanine or tryptophan, this CDR3 likely reflects a read error. The DNA is omitted, as the CDR3 cannot be located on it reliably, and the CDR3 follows TCRdb's listing. The chain joins TRBV2 to TRBJ2-1; no check of the table's D call, TRBD1, against the DNA was made. The CDR3 sequence runs 9 residues, both termini included. Per germline, CDR1 SNHLY and CDR2 FYNNEI. The CDR3 is CASSGTGAP.

This clonotype was counted a few times. The chain is built from TRBV20-1 and TRBJ2-5, with a weak D call TRBD2 (7 bases). The CDR3 spans 12 residues. Between the trimmed V and J ends, which lost 3 bases and 6 bases, there was a span of 11 bases. The germline V gene has CDR1 DFQATT and CDR2 SNEGSKA (reference sequence). The CDR3 sequence: CSASLGGQTQYF. CDR3 nucleotides: TGCAGTGCTAGTTTGGGGGGGCAGACCCAGTACTTC.

The gene calls are TRBV10-1 and TRBJ2-5; D gene uncertain. The germline V and J ends were trimmed by 8 bases and 3 bases, with 22 bases remaining between them. Germline CDR1 is WNHNN and CDR2 is SYGVQD (reference sequence). The CDR3 is 16 amino acids. The CDR3 DNA reads as TGCGCCAGCCGACCCGGAGAGGCGGAGCCCGAAGAGACCCAGTACTTC. Encoded protein: CASRPGEAEPEETQYF.

This clonotype was found a few times. The chain employs TRBV3-1 and TRBJ1-2, with TRBD1 identical over 12 bases. CDR1 and CDR2 (germline): LGHDT, YNNKEL (reference sequence). Trimming cost V 7 bases and J 8 bases; bases outside gene matches: 5. The CDR3 covers 13 residues. CDR3 sequence: CASTQGQGAGYTF. In nucleotides, the CDR3 is TGTGCCAGCACCCAGGGACAGGGGGCAGGCTACACCTTC.

This chain links TRBV6-5 with TRBJ1-2, with 9 bases fitting TRBD1. The length of the CDR3 is 16 residues. The V gene's germline CDR1 is MNHEY and CDR2 SVGAGI. V dropped 1 base and J dropped 0; count of bases not matched to a gene: 3. CDR3 in DNA: TGTGCCAGCAGTTACTTGGGACAGGGTGCTAACTATGGCTACACCTTC. Residues: CASSYLGQGANYGYTF.

Comments on this clonotype: The junction shows a germline mismatch at one end, possibly a read error. The V and J genes are TRBV7-8 and TRBJ2-5; TRBD1 might be the D (5 bases). CDR1 and CDR2 (germline): SGHVS, FQNEAQ. This CDR3 contains 16 residues. The CDR3 coding sequence is TGTGCCAGCAGCCGCGGACACCTAAGGGGCCAAGAGTCCCAGTACTTC. Its translation: CASSRGHLRGQESQYF.

This clonotype was observed a handful of times. One end of the junction is discordant with germline, which a read error may explain. This chain joins TRBV25-1 and TRBJ1-6, with D tentatively TRBD1 (5 bases). This CDR3 has 13 amino acids. The germline gives CDR1 MGHDK, CDR2 SYGVNS. The CDR3 coding sequence is TGTGCCAGCAGTGTTACAGGAAATTCATCCCTCCACTTT. It yields the protein CASSVTGNSSLHF.

This clonotype was recorded at least ten times. The chain carries TRBV5-6 and TRBJ2-6; D is perhaps TRBD1 (5 bases). Trimming left V 5 bases short and J 4 bases short, with 13 bases between. The CDR3 is 15 residues long. Germline CDR1 SGHDT, CDR2 YYEEEE. The CDR3 DNA reads TGTGCCAGCAGTCCCAGGGCCAACGGGGCCAACGTCCTGACTTTC. Amino acid sequence: CASSPRANGANVLTF. Full variable domain (missing parts from reference TRBV5-6 and TRBJ2-6): DAGVTQSPTHLIKTRGQQVTLRCSPKSGHDTVSWYQQALGQGPQFIFQYYEEEERQRGNFPDRFSGHQFPNYSSELNVNALLLGDSALYLCASSPRANGANVLTFGAGSRLTVL.

This clonotype was detected only a few times. The chain recombines TRBV19 with TRBJ1-1; D gene unclear. The germline CDR1 and CDR2 sequences are LNHDA and SQIVND (reference sequence). The V end was cut by 7 bases, the J end by 0 bases, with 12 bases between. CDR3 length: 14 residues. CDR3 sequence: CASKGNVMNTEAFF. CDR3 DNA: TGTGCCAGTAAAGGAAACGTCATGAACACTGAAGCTTTCTTT.

The chain is built from TRBV6-5 and TRBJ2-6; D is unclear. Trimming removed 2 bases from V and 0 bases from J, with 11 bases in between. The germline V gene encodes CDR1 MNHEY and CDR2 SVGAGI. The CDR3 covers 17 residues. CDR3 in DNA: TGTGCCAGCAGTTACGGTTCACCCAACTCTGGGGCCAACGTCCTGACTTTC. Protein product: CASSYGSPNSGANVLTF.

The rearrangement uses TRBV9 and TRBJ2-2, with 14 bases that match TRBD2. The junction had 19 bases not matched to a gene; V was cut back by 4 bases and J by 2 bases. The CDR3 spans 22 residues. Germline V gene data show CDR1 as SGDLS and CDR2 as YYNGEE. This chain's CDR3 is CASSPRELPPGLAGANTGELFF. CDR3 coding DNA: TGTGCCAGCAGCCCTCGAGAACTCCCCCCGGGACTAGCGGGGGCCAACACCGGGGAGCTGTTTTTT.

This clonotype was seen repeatedly, ten times or more. The rearrangement links TRBV11-2 to TRBJ2-3; 7 bases match TRBD1. The CDR3 covers 15 residues. Germline lookup yields CDR1 SGHAT and CDR2 FQNNGV. V shed 6 bases and J 3 bases; nucleotides not matched to a gene: 9. The CDR3 loop reads CASSYPGQQTDTQYF. The DNA of the CDR3 is TGTGCCAGCAGTTACCCGGGACAGCAGACAGATACGCAGTATTTT.

This clonotype was detected many times. The V gene is TRBV4-1, the J gene TRBJ2-5; the D gene is possibly TRBD2 (5 bases). Trimming cost V 1 base and J 3 bases, with 12 bases left between them. This CDR3 is built from 15 residues. The germline V gene encodes CDR1 MGHRA and CDR2 YSYEKL. The CDR3 region is CASSQAFTGKETQYF. The CDR3, as DNA: TGCGCCAGCAGCCAAGCTTTTACGGGGAAAGAGACCCAGTACTTC.

This clonotype was counted a few times. The chain employs TRBV20-1 and TRBJ2-2; no firm D call. The germline V gene has CDR1 DFQATT and CDR2 SNEGSKA (reference sequence). The ends were cut back, 6 bases at V and 2 bases at J, with 10 bases in the middle. This CDR3 has 13 amino acids. The CDR3 nucleotides are TGCAGTGCCCCGGAAACAAACACCGGGGAGCTGTTTTTT. Translating it yields CSAPETNTGELFF.

The sample holds a few counts of this clonotype. The V gene is TRBV7-2, the J gene TRBJ2-3; 14 bases are shared with TRBD2. The junction had 11 bases not matched to a gene; V was cut back by 1 base and J by 5 bases. The CDR3 contains 19 residues. Germline V gene data show CDR1 as SGHTA and CDR2 as FQGNSA. This chain's CDR3 is CASSLGLPGTSGSLDTQYF. CDR3 DNA: TGTGCCAGCAGCTTAGGACTCCCCGGGACTAGCGGGAGCTTAGATACGCAGTATTTT.

This chain connects TRBV19 to TRBJ2-1; 8 nucleotides match TRBD2. V was pared by 2 bases and J by 0 bases, with 3 bases of the junction left unmatched. CDR3 length equals 16 residues. Germline assignment: CDR1 LNHDA and CDR2 SQIVND (reference sequence). The CDR3 sequence is CASSIIAGYSYNEQFF. The CDR3 DNA reads as TGTGCCAGTAGTATAATAGCGGGATACTCCTACAATGAGCAGTTCTTC.